The sequence of this T cell receptor (beta chain) was determined in a study of early T cells in non-severe SARS-CoV-2 infection. Study as a whole: Investigators sequenced bulk RNA drawn from unsorted whole blood, and chains remained unpaired.

General study points: The study's VDJdb matching favored anti-spike CD8 responses and missed private and CD4 specificities.

This CDR3 has 14 amino acids. Germline values: CDR1 LGHDT, CDR2 YNNKEL (reference sequence). The ends were cut back, 2 bases at V and 4 bases at J, with 9 bases in the middle. Concerning this clonotype: The antigen is undetermined.

Each single cDNA molecule received a unique molecular identifier. TCRdb reanalysed the 5' RACE reads using MiXCR and keeps one entry per CDR3 protein. The sample records 100,000 or so distinct CDR3 sequences, 16% being singletons. The specimen comprised whole blood, sampled at baseline. The V and J genes are TRBV3-1 and TRBJ2-1, with a possible D match to TRBD2 (6 bases). This TCR came from an adult who was a healthcare worker with PCR-confirmed SARS-CoV-2 infection or an uninfected control (not recorded which). This chain's CDR3 is CASSQLSGYNEQFF. CDR3 nucleotide sequence: TGTGCCAGCAGCCAACTTAGCGGATACAATGAGCAGTTCTTC.